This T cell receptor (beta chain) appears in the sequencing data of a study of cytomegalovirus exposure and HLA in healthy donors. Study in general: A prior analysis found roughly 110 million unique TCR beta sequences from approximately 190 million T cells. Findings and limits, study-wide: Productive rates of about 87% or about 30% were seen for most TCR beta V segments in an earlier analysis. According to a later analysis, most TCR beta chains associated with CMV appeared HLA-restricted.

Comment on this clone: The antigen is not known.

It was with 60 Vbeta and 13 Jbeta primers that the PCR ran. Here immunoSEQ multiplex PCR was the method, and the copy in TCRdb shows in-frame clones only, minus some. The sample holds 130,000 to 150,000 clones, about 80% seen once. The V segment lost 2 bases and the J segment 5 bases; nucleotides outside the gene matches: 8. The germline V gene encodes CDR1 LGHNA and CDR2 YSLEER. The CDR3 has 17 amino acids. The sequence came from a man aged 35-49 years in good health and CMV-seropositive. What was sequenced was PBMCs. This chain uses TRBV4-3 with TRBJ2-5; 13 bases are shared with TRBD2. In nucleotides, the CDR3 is TGCGCCAGCAGCCAACTACTAGCGGGGGGGCCCGGGGAGACCCAGTACTTC. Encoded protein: CASSQLLAGGPGETQYF.